The 31 T cell receptor beta chains presented below share a single source sample, sequenced in a study of T cells after somatic rescue of genetic block (dated by TCRdb to the early 2020s). Library preparation employed the immunoSEQ multiplex PCR assay. Drawn from immuneACCESS, this table holds only the in-frame rearrangements with V and J called that TCRdb kept. Clones are partly lost; checked studies trace under half to an unresolved V gene and leave the rest unexplained. The sample includes approximately 78,000 clones, with roughly 90% observed a single time. The top ten clones comprise 2.8% of the sample. Sequenced sample: peripheral blood mononuclear cells (PBMCs). The receptor set was obtained from a young man.

The chain joins TRBV9 to TRBJ1-3; D is unclear. The CDR3 is made up of 14 amino acids. V shed 3 bases and J shed 4 bases, with 11 bases lying between them. Germline CDR1 reads SGDLS; CDR2 reads YYNGEE. Here the CDR3 DNA reads TGTGCCAGCAGCGCCTCAGGTGGCGGAAACACCATATATTTT. It specifies CASSASGGGNTIYF.

The J gene is TRBJ2-3, the V gene TRBV7-9, with no clear D. V was cut by 1 base and J by 1 base, with 6 bases left in between. This CDR3 has 14 amino acids. CDR1 is SEHNR and CDR2 is FQNEAQ in the germline V gene (reference sequence). CDR3 sequence (DNA): TGTGCCAGCAGCTTAGACGGTCGCACAGATACGCAGTATTTT. It translates to CASSLDGRTDTQYF. Full variable domain (outside the CDR3, taken from reference TRBV7-9 and TRBJ2-3): DTGVSQNPRHKITKRGQNVTFRCDPISEHNRLYWYRQTLGQGPEFLTYFQNEAQLEKSRLLSDRFSAERPKGSFSTLEIQRTEQGDSAMYLCASSLDGRTDTQYFGPGTRLTVL.

The J gene is TRBJ2-5, the V gene TRBV11-2; D might be TRBD1 (7 bases). V gave up 1 base and J gave up 5 bases, with 20 bases separating them. CDR3 length: 17 amino acids. CDR1 is SGHAT and CDR2 is FQNNGV in the germline V gene. CDR3 sequence reads: CASSLGGAGQLRETQYF. CDR3 coding DNA: TGTGCCAGCAGCTTAGGGGGGGCGGGACAGCTCCGGGAGACCCAGTACTTC.

The chain combines TRBV29-1 with TRBJ2-7, with D unclear. CDR3 size: 12 residues. Germline CDR1 and CDR2: SQVTM and ANQGSEA. The V gene lost 3 bases and the J gene lost 5 bases, with 11 bases spanning the gap. The CDR3 DNA sequence: TGCAGCGTTGAGTTGGGTAGCCACGAGCAGTACTTC. Its translation: CSVELGSHEQYF.

This clone was recorded once. The chain employs TRBV5-8 and TRBJ2-2; TRBD1 matches 8 bases. V was clipped by 4 bases and J by 1 base; unmatched bases: 3. This CDR3 is 15 amino acids long. The germline V gene has CDR1 SGHTS and CDR2 YDEGEE. The CDR3 reads CASSTGTGNTGELFF. As DNA, the CDR3 is TGTGCCAGCAGCACCGGGACAGGGAACACCGGGGAGCTGTTTTTT.

The rearrangement joins TRBV6-5 to TRBJ1-6, with D perhaps matching TRBD1 (5 bases). Trimming removed 6 bases at V and 10 bases at J, with 16 bases between. From germline, CDR1 is MNHEY and CDR2 SVGAGI. CDR3 size: 14 residues. The CDR3 coding sequence is TGTGCCAGCAGAATGGACGGGCGGGGGTCACCCCTCCACTTT. It encodes CASRMDGRGSPLHF.

As DNA, the CDR3 is TGTGCCAGTTTTACCGGTAGCGGGAGGACCGGGGAGCTGTTTTTT. Translated: CASFTGSGRTGELFF. V usage is TRBV19 and J usage is TRBJ2-2; TRBD2 matches 10 bases. The germline V gene encodes CDR1 LNHDA and CDR2 SQIVND (reference sequence). The V gene end was trimmed by 8 bases and the J gene end by 5 bases; junction bases not matched to a gene: 8. There are 15 residues in the CDR3.

The CDR3 sequence: CASSQERRGTYEQYF. Written as DNA, the CDR3 is TGTGCCAGCAGCCAAGAAAGGCGGGGGACCTACGAGCAGTACTTC. The chain recombines TRBV4-2 with TRBJ2-7, with 7 bases that match TRBD2. Trimming cost V 0 bases and J 2 bases; bases outside gene matches: 4. Looked up from germline, CDR1 is LGHNA and CDR2 is YNFKEQ. CDR3 size: 15 residues.

V is TRBV30 and J is TRBJ1-5, with 8 nucleotides matching TRBD1. The CDR3 consists of 14 residues. V trimming: 2 bases; J trimming: 6 bases; junction bases outside the gene matches: 6. Germline lookup yields CDR1 GTSNPN and CDR2 SVGIG (reference sequence). CDR3 DNA: TGTGCCTGGAGTCTGCAGGGGGCAGGTCAGCCCCAGCATTTT. It encodes CAWSLQGAGQPQHF.

There are a few counts of this clone. The genes are TRBV19 and TRBJ1-5, with D perhaps matching TRBD1 (5 bases). In germline, CDR1 is LNHDA, CDR2 SQIVND (reference sequence). The ends were cut back, 4 bases at V and 4 bases at J, with 11 bases in the middle. The CDR3 covers 14 residues. The CDR3 sequence: CASSTGTYNQPQHF. In DNA, the CDR3 is TGTGCCAGTAGTACCGGGACGTATAATCAGCCCCAGCATTTT.

This clone has a handful of counts. This chain uses TRBV4-1 with TRBJ1-5; D is unresolved. The CDR3 is 14 amino acids. V lost 4 bases and J 5 bases, leaving 12 bases between the germline ends. Germline-derived CDR1 and CDR2 are MGHRA and YSYEKL. CDR3 DNA: TGCGCCAGCAGCCGAGGCCTAATCGATCAGCCCCAGCATTTT. It yields the protein CASSRGLIDQPQHF.

This chain uses TRBV6-6 with TRBJ1-4; 12 nucleotides line up with TRBD1. Losses at the gene ends were 2 bases for V and 8 bases for J; bases not matched to a gene: 0. The CDR3 contains 14 residues. Germline V gene lookup returns CDR1 MNHNY and CDR2 SVGAGI (reference sequence). Here the CDR3 reads CASSYGTGGEKLFF. CDR3 sequence (DNA): TGTGCCAGCAGTTACGGGACAGGGGGCGAAAAACTGTTTTTT.

To note about this clone: Within the sample, other DNA sequences also encode this same CDR3. J is TRBJ2-2 and V is TRBV10-1, with 7 bases identical to TRBD1. From germline, CDR1 is WNHNN and CDR2 SYGVQD (reference sequence). The V and J ends lost 6 bases and 0 bases, in that order; junction bases with no gene match: 1. The CDR3 is 14 amino acids. For the CDR3, the DNA is TGCGCCAGCAGCGGGACAGCGAACACCGGGGAGCTGTTTTTT. Amino acid sequence: CASSGTANTGELFF.

V usage is TRBV6-1 and J usage is TRBJ2-5, with D perhaps TRBD1 (6 bases). Trimming pared 4 bases from V and 5 bases from J, leaving 8 bases between. The CDR3 is 12 residues long. Germline loops: CDR1 MNHNS, CDR2 SASEGT. CDR3 sequence: CASSARGETQYF. CDR3 coding DNA: TGTGCCAGCAGTGCCAGGGGTGAGACCCAGTACTTC.

This clone occurred once. The chain joins TRBV21-1 to TRBJ2-7. TRBV21-1 is a recognized pseudogene. There are 16 residues in the CDR3. DNA of the CDR3: TGTGCCAGCAGCAAAGGTTGGGGACCTAGCTCCTACGAGCAGTACTTC. The encoded protein is CASSKGWGPSSYEQYF.

This clone appeared a few times. In DNA form, the CDR3 reads TGTGCCAGCAGTCGCTCGGACAGGGATAGTCAGCCCCAGCATTTT. This encodes CASSRSDRDSQPQHF. The V call is TRBV6-1, the J call TRBJ1-5; 8 nucleotides line up with TRBD1. CDR1 and CDR2 from the germline V gene are MNHNS and SASEGT. V gave up 5 bases and J gave up 6 bases; unmatched junction bases: 9. The CDR3 consists of 15 residues.

V is TRBV9 and J is TRBJ2-3, with D hard to call. V was pared by 1 base and J by 3 bases, with 18 bases between. The length of the CDR3 is 17 residues. Germline assignment: CDR1 SGDLS and CDR2 YYNGEE. CDR3 in amino acids: CASSVHLGRDGTDTQYF. The CDR3 region has the DNA TGTGCCAGCAGCGTACATCTGGGCAGAGATGGAACAGATACGCAGTATTTT.

The rearrangement links TRBV2 to TRBJ2-7, with D hard to call. With 7 bases removed from V and 6 bases from J, the gap between germline ends came to 16 bases. Germline V gene data show CDR1 as SNHLY and CDR2 as FYNNEI. This CDR3 has 13 residues. The CDR3 DNA follows: TGTGCCAGCACTCTATCGCAGCCTGGCGAGCAGTACTTC. It encodes CASTLSQPGEQYF.

The V gene is TRBV5-6, the J gene TRBJ1-1; TRBD1 might be the D (6 bases). The CDR3 is 13 residues long. V was trimmed by 1 base and J by 6 bases, leaving 10 bases between them. Germline CDR1 SGHDT, CDR2 YYEEEE. The chain's CDR3 is CASSLIKGAEAFF. The DNA of the CDR3 is TGTGCCAGCAGCTTGATTAAGGGGGCTGAAGCTTTCTTT.

V is TRBV2 and J is TRBJ1-2; 9 bases are shared with TRBD1. V was clipped by 6 bases and J by 3 bases; unmatched bases: 8. Per germline, CDR1 SNHLY and CDR2 FYNNEI. The CDR3 covers 15 residues. DNA of the CDR3: TGTGCCAGCAGGGATACCGGGACAGGGTACTATGGCTACACCTTC. It yields the protein CASRDTGTGYYGYTF.

The chain combines TRBV2 with TRBJ2-1; tentative D call: TRBD2 (5 bases). The ends were cut back, 6 bases at V and 2 bases at J, with 17 bases in the middle. CDR1 is SNHLY and CDR2 is FYNNEI in the germline V gene. CDR3 length: 16 amino acids. DNA of the CDR3: TGTGCCAGCAGCGTCACCCTAGCTCCCGCCTACAATGAGCAGTTCTTC. It translates to CASSVTLAPAYNEQFF.

In nucleotides, the CDR3 is TGCGCCAGCAGTGGAGCGGGAGGGCCCACAGATACGCAGTATTTT. This translates into CASSGAGGPTDTQYF. The V gene is TRBV5-1, the J gene TRBJ2-3; 10 bases fit TRBD2. V lost 5 bases to trimming and J lost 2 bases; unmatched junction nucleotides: 5. Per germline, CDR1 SGHRS and CDR2 YFSETQ. This CDR3 contains 15 residues.

The chain uses TRBV30 and TRBJ2-7; possible D gene TRBD1, 6 bases. This CDR3 is built from 14 residues. The germline CDR1 and CDR2 sequences are GTSNPN and SVGIG (reference sequence). Trimming removed 2 bases from V and 0 bases from J, with 11 bases in between. As DNA, the CDR3 is TGTGCCTGGAGTACCCGGACAGACTCCTACGAGCAGTACTTC. Translation: CAWSTRTDSYEQYF.

CDR3 nucleotide sequence: TGCAGCGTTATCCCCAGTTCAGGGTACGAGCAGTACTTC. It is translated as CSVIPSSGYEQYF. The genes are TRBV29-1 and TRBJ2-7; possible D gene TRBD1, 5 bases. CDR3 length: 13 amino acids. Germline V lookup: CDR1 SQVTM, CDR2 ANQGSEA. The germline V and J ends were trimmed by 5 bases and 4 bases, with 15 bases remaining between them.

This rearrangement joins TRBV7-8 to TRBJ2-7; 15 nucleotides agree with TRBD2. Germline values: CDR1 SGHVS, CDR2 FQNEAQ. J lost 0 bases, V lost 6 bases, and 6 bases had no gene match. The CDR3 spans 17 residues. CDR3 in DNA: TGTGCCAGCAGTTGGACTAGCGGGAGGGGCAGCTCCTACGAGCAGTACTTC. Its protein is CASSWTSGRGSSYEQYF.

In this sample, this clone turned up once. V usage is TRBV5-4 and J usage is TRBJ1-1; D perhaps matches TRBD1 (6 bases). CDR1 and CDR2 from the germline V gene are SGHNT and YYREEE (reference sequence). This CDR3 has 17 amino acids. V was pared by 1 base and J by 7 bases, with 23 bases between. The CDR3 sequence is CASSLTKFATGHGEAFF. CDR3 nucleotide sequence: TGTGCCAGCAGCTTGACTAAGTTCGCTACGGGACACGGTGAAGCTTTCTTT.

The chain combines TRBV4-1 with TRBJ2-6, with D unresolved. V was shortened by 1 base and J by 2 bases, with 0 bases between the two germline ends. CDR1 MGHRA and CDR2 YSYEKL come from the germline V gene. This CDR3 spans 13 amino acids. CDR3 protein: CASSQAGANVLTF. The CDR3 region has the DNA TGCGCCAGCAGCCAAGCTGGGGCCAACGTCCTGACTTTC.

The CDR3 protein is CASSSLTANPLNTEAFF. DNA for the CDR3: TGTGCCAGCAGCTCCTTGACGGCTAACCCATTGAACACTGAAGCTTTCTTT. The chain joins TRBV7-6 to TRBJ1-1; D call uncertain. CDR3 size: 17 residues. The germline gives CDR1 SGHVS, CDR2 FNYEAQ. The V gene lost 4 bases and the J gene lost 0 bases, with 18 bases spanning the gap.

The chain employs TRBV6-5 and TRBJ1-3; TRBD1 matches 9 bases. The CDR3 runs 13 residues. Looked up from germline, CDR1 is MNHEY and CDR2 is SVGAGI. The V and J ends lost 8 bases and 4 bases, in that order; junction bases with no gene match: 3. In DNA form, the CDR3 reads TGTGCCAGCCGGACAGGGGTAGGAAACACCATATATTTT. This encodes CASRTGVGNTIYF.

The table lists this clone with a count of one. V is TRBV10-1 and J is TRBJ2-7; 8 bases match TRBD2. Per the germline V gene, CDR1 is WNHNN and CDR2 is SYGVQD (reference sequence). The CDR3 consists of 15 residues. With V trimmed by 3 bases and J by 3 bases, 7 bases remained unmatched. The CDR3 loop reads CASSEGAGGIYEQYF. CDR3 coding DNA: TGCGCCAGCAGTGAAGGGGCGGGGGGCATCTACGAGCAGTACTTC.

This chain links TRBV10-3 with TRBJ1-2; 9 bases are shared with TRBD1. From germline, CDR1 is ENHRY and CDR2 SYGVKD. V lost 4 bases, J lost 4 bases, and 4 bases stayed unmatched. This CDR3 contains 14 residues. CDR3 in amino acids: CAISAGQGLYGYTF. In nucleotides, the CDR3 is TGTGCCATCAGTGCGGGACAGGGTCTCTATGGCTACACCTTC.